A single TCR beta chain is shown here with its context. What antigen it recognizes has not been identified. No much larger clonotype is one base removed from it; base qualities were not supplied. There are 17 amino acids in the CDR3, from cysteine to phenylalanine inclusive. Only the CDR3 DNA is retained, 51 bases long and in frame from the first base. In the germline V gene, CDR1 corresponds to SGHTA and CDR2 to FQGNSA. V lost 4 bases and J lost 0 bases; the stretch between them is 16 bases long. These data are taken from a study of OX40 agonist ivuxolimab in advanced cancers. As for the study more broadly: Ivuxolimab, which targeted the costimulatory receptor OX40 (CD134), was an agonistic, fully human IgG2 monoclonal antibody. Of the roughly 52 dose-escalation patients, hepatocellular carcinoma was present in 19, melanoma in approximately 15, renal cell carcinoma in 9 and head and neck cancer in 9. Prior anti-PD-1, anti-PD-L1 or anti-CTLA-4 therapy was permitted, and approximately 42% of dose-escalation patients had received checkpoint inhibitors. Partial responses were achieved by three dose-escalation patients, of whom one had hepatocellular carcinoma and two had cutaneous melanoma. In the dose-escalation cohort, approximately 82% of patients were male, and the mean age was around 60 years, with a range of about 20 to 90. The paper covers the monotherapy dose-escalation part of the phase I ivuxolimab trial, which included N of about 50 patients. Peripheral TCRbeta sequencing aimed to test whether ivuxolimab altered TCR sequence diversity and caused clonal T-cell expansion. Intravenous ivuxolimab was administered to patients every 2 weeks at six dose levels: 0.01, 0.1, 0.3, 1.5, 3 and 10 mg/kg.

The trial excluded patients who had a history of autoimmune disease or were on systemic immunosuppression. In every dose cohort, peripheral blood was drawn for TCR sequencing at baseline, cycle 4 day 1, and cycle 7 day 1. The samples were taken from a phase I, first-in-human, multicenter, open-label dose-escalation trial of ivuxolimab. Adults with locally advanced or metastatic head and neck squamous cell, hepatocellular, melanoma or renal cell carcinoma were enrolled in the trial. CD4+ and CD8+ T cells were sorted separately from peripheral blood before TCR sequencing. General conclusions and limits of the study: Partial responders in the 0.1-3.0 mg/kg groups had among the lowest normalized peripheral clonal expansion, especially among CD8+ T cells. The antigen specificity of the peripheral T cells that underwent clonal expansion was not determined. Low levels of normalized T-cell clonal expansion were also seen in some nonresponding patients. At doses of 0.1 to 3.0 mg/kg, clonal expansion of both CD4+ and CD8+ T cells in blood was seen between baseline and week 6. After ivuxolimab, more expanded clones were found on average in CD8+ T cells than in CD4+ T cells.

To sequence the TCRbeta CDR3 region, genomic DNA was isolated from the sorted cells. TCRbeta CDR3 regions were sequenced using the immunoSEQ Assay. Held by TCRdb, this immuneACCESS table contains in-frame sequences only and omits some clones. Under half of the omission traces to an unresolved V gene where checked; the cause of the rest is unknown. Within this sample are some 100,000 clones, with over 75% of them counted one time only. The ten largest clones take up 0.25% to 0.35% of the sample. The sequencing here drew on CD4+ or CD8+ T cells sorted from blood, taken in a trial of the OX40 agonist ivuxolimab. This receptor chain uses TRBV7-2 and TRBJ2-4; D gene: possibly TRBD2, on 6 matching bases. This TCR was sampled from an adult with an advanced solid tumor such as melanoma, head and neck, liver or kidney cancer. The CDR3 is CASSSPGGVLAKNIQYF. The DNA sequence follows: TGTGCCAGCAGCTCGCCCGGAGGGGTCCTAGCCAAAAACATTCAGTACTTC. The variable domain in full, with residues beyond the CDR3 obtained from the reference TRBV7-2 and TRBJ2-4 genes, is GAGVSQSPSNKVTEKGKDVELRCDPISGHTALYWYRQSLGQGLEFLIYFQGNSAPDKSGLPSDRFSAERTGGSVSTLTIQRTQQEDSAVYLCASSSPGGVLAKNIQYFGAGTRLSVL.